These 12 T cell receptor beta chains came from one sample sequenced in a study of blood T cell repertoires in COVID-19. Method: immunoSEQ multiplex PCR; TCRdb's copy keeps in-frame clones and lacks some. This table holds some 100,000 clones, over 70% found once. The sequencing sample was made of peripheral blood. Every receptor here comes from a man at least 80 years old with active or convalescent COVID-19.

This clone appeared a single time. The rearrangement uses TRBV11-1 and TRBJ2-7, with 7 bases aligning to TRBD1. Germline V gene lookup returns CDR1 SGHAT and CDR2 FQDESV (reference sequence). With 5 bases clipped from V and 4 bases from J, the junction kept 11 bases outside the gene matches. The CDR3 totals 15 residues. The CDR3 DNA reads TGTGCCAGCAGCCGCACCCGTGGGGACAGTTACGAGCAGTACTTC. This translates into CASSRTRGDSYEQYF.

The chain combines TRBV5-4 with TRBJ2-3; TRBD2 might be the D (6 bases). Germline values: CDR1 SGHNT, CDR2 YYREEE (reference sequence). The CDR3 length is 15 residues. The germline V and J ends were trimmed by 4 bases and 2 bases, with 14 bases remaining between them. Written as DNA, the CDR3 is TGTGCCAGCAGCACCCCATTAGCGGACACAGATACGCAGTATTTT. Protein product: CASSTPLADTDTQYF. Variable domain in full (rest from reference TRBV5-4 and TRBJ2-3): ETGVTQSPTHLIKTRGQQVTLRCSSQSGHNTVSWYQQALGQGPQFIFQYYREEENGRGNFPPRFSGLQFPNYSSELNVNALELDDSALYLCASSTPLADTDTQYFGPGTRLTVL.

The chain has TRBV28 and TRBJ1-3; D is perhaps TRBD1 (5 bases). Trimming took 2 bases from V and 2 from J, leaving 13 bases between them. The length of the CDR3 is 16 residues. CDR1 MDHEN and CDR2 SYDVKM come from the germline V gene. In DNA, the CDR3 is TGTGCCAGCAGTTTAGGGGTGGGGGGTACTGGAAACACCATATATTTT. Encoded protein: CASSLGVGGTGNTIYF. Filled out from reference TRBV28 and TRBJ1-3, the complete variable domain reads DVKVTQSSRYLVKRTGEKVFLECVQDMDHENMFWYRQDPGLGLRLIYFSYDVKMKEKGDIPEGYSVSREKKERFSLILESASTNQTSMYLCASSLGVGGTGNTIYFGEGSWLTVV.

The rearrangement links TRBV5-6 to TRBJ2-5; perhaps TRBD2 as D (6 bases). Germline CDR1 is SGHDT and CDR2 is YYEEEE. CDR3 size: 15 residues. Trimming removed 2 bases from V and 4 bases from J, with 15 bases in between. The CDR3 DNA reads TGTGCCAGCAGCTTTGGTTTGGGGGGAGGAGAGACCCAGTACTTC. It encodes CASSFGLGGGETQYF. The whole variable domain, filled in from reference TRBV5-6 and TRBJ2-5, reads DAGVTQSPTHLIKTRGQQVTLRCSPKSGHDTVSWYQQALGQGPQFIFQYYEEEERQRGNFPDRFSGHQFPNYSSELNVNALLLGDSALYLCASSFGLGGGETQYFGPGTRLLVL.

The rearrangement links TRBV6-2 or TRBV6-3 to TRBJ1-5; no clear D gene. Trimming took 0 bases from V and 2 from J, leaving 14 bases between them. The CDR3 is made up of 17 amino acids. Looked up from germline, CDR1 is MNHEY and CDR2 is SVGEGT. The CDR3 reads CASSYSISEMGNQPQHF. The CDR3 nucleotides read TGTGCCAGCAGTTACTCGATCTCGGAGATGGGCAATCAGCCCCAGCATTTT.

V gene TRBV28 combines with J gene TRBJ1-1; D remains ambiguous. The CDR3 covers 14 residues. Germline loops: CDR1 MDHEN, CDR2 SYDVKM. Trimming left V 5 bases short and J 9 bases short, with 19 bases between. The CDR3 DNA is TGTGCCAGCAGTCCAACGACATTGGGTTACCAAGCTTTCTTT. This gives the protein CASSPTTLGYQAFF. The whole variable domain, filled in from reference TRBV28 and TRBJ1-1, reads DVKVTQSSRYLVKRTGEKVFLECVQDMDHENMFWYRQDPGLGLRLIYFSYDVKMKEKGDIPEGYSVSREKKERFSLILESASTNQTSMYLCASSPTTLGYQAFFGQGTRLTVV.

This chain joins TRBV29-1 and TRBJ2-3; D is possibly TRBD2 (6 bases). The V end was cut by 1 base, the J end by 0 bases, with 11 bases between. This CDR3 is built from 15 residues. Germline V lookup: CDR1 SQVTM, CDR2 ANQGSEA. CDR3 in DNA: TGCAGCGTTGAAGCGACCGGGGGAAGCACAGATACGCAGTATTTT. Protein product: CSVEATGGSTDTQYF.

The J gene is TRBJ2-7, the V gene TRBV11-3; D may be TRBD1 (6 bases). CDR1 and CDR2 (germline): SGHNT, YENEEA. The length of the CDR3 is 13 residues. With 5 bases removed from V and 5 bases from J, the gap between germline ends came to 13 bases. The CDR3 nucleotides are TGTGCCAGCAGCCGCGGACAGATACACGAGCAGTACTTC. It translates to CASSRGQIHEQYF.

The rearrangement uses TRBV6-5 and TRBJ1-5; 8 bases agree with TRBD1. Germline CDR1 MNHEY, CDR2 SVGAGI. The CDR3 extends over 15 amino acids. V shed 6 bases, J shed 1 base, and the junction held 5 bases outside the gene matches. The CDR3 region has the DNA TGTGCCAGCAGACCCCGGACAGGGAGCAATCAGCCCCAGCATTTT. Its protein product is CASRPRTGSNQPQHF.

V is TRBV10-2 and J is TRBJ2-1; TRBD2 matches 12 bases. The ends lost 2 bases at V and 8 bases at J; junction bases unmatched: 7. The V gene's germline CDR1 is WSHSY and CDR2 SAAADI. The CDR3 is 16 residues long. The CDR3 loop is CASSEPASGGAHEQFF. The CDR3 DNA reads TGCGCCAGCAGTGAGCCAGCTAGCGGGGGGGCCCATGAGCAGTTCTTC.

This chain links TRBV6-2 or TRBV6-3 with TRBJ1-4; D unclear. Germline V gene data show CDR1 as MNHEY and CDR2 as SVGEGT. The germline V and J ends were trimmed by 6 bases and 6 bases, with 17 bases remaining between them. This CDR3 region has 15 residues. Here the CDR3 reads CASSRYRAGDEKLFF. The CDR3 nucleotides are TGTGCCAGCAGCCGGTACCGGGCCGGGGATGAAAAACTGTTTTTT.

The CDR3 bases are TGTGCTAGTGGGACAGGGGGAGCCTACGAGCAGTACTTC. Protein sequence: CASGTGGAYEQYF. The V gene is TRBV12-5, the J gene TRBJ2-7; TRBD1 matches at 9 bases. V lost 6 bases to trimming and J lost 2 bases; unmatched junction nucleotides: 2. CDR3 length: 13 amino acids. CDR1 is LGHNT and CDR2 is FRNRAP in the germline V gene.